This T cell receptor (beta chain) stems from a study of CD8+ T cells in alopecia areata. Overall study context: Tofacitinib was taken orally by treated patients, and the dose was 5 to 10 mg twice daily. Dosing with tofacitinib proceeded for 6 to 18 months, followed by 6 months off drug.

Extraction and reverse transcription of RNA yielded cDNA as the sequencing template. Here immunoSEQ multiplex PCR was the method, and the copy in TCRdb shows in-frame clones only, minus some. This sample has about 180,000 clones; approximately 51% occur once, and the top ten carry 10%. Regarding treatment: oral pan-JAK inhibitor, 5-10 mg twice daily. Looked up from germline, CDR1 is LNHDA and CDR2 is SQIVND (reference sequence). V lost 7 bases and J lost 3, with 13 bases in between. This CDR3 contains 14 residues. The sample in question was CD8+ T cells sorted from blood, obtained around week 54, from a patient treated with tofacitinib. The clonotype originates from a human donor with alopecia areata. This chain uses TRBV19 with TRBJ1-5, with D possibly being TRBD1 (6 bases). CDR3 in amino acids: CASTLQGPNQPQHF. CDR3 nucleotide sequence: TGTGCCAGTACCCTACAGGGCCCCAATCAGCCCCAGCATTTT.